Below, 5 T cell receptor beta chains from the same sample are listed, as sequenced in a study of neurological immune-mediated disorders. TCRdb reanalysed the 5' RACE reads using MiXCR and keeps one entry per CDR3 protein. The table shows about 30,000 distinct CDR3 sequences, with approximately 16% occurring only once. Specified time point: technical triplicate 3. The material sequenced was CD4+ T cells from blood. The receptor source for this set is a female donor with HTLV-1-associated myelopathy (HAM/TSP).

This clonotype was seen many times. This CDR3 is CASSLARHLRMNTEAFF. The CDR3 DNA follows: TGTGCCAGCAGCTTAGCGCGCCACCTGCGGATGAACACTGAAGCTTTCTTT. The V call is TRBV7-6, the J call TRBJ1-1; no firm D call. The CDR3 is made up of 17 amino acids. Germline V gene data show CDR1 as SGHVS and CDR2 as FNYEAQ. The V end lost 0 bases, the J end lost 0 bases, and 14 bases lay between the germline ends.

The chain carries TRBV20-1 and TRBJ1-3; 12 positions agree with TRBD1. The germline gives CDR1 DFQATT, CDR2 SNEGSKA (reference sequence). V was clipped by 2 bases and J by 6 bases; unmatched bases: 2. This CDR3 contains 14 residues. Written as DNA, the CDR3 is TGCAGTGCTAGACCGGGACAGGGGGCAAACACCATATATTTT. This encodes CSARPGQGANTIYF.

This clonotype has a count of ten or more. One end of the junction is discordant with germline, which a read error may explain. The chain employs TRBV28 and TRBJ2-1; D is undetermined. Germline-derived CDR1 and CDR2 are MDHEN and SYDVKM. The CDR3 has 13 amino acids. In DNA, the CDR3 is TGTGCCAACAGTCTTCCCGTCGTGGATGAGCAGTTCTTC. As protein: CANSLPVVDEQFF. The variable domain in full, with the rest retrieved from reference TRBV28 and TRBJ2-1, is DVKVTQSSRYLVKRTGEKVFLECVQDMDHENMFWYRQDPGLGLRLIYFSYDVKMKEKGDIPEGYSVSREKKERFSLILESASTNQTSMYLCANSLPVVDEQFFGPGTRLTVL.

The chain carries TRBV11-3 and TRBJ1-2, with D perhaps matching TRBD1 (5 bases). Germline CDR1 is SGHNT and CDR2 is YENEEA. This CDR3 contains 13 residues. The germline V and J ends were trimmed by 5 bases and 1 base, with 8 bases remaining between them. The DNA of the CDR3 is TGTGCCAGCAGCCCGGGACGTAACTATGGCTACACCTTC. Amino acids: CASSPGRNYGYTF.

To note about this clonotype: A junction end diverges from the germline sequence, so it may reflect a read error. The V and J genes are TRBV3-1 and TRBJ1-5; unclear D gene. Germline CDR1 LGHDT, CDR2 YNNKEL (reference sequence). The CDR3 is made up of 13 amino acids. CDR3 amino acids: CASSQGWYHPQHF. The DNA of the CDR3 is TGTGCCAGCAGCCAAGGCTGGTATCATCCCCAGCATTTT.